The TCR beta chain described here comes from a study of T cell changes during pregnancy in multiple sclerosis. Repertoires were generated with immunoSEQ multiplex PCR, while TCRdb's copy carries only in-frame clones and drops some. The table lists approximately 58,000 clones, 80% to 95% of them singletons. The sample consisted of peripheral blood, taken in the second trimester of pregnancy. This TCR came from a female donor with multiple sclerosis, enrolled in a pregnancy study.

CDR3 protein: CASSKPPRDEQYF. The CDR3, as DNA: TGTGCCAGCAGCAAACCTCCCCGGGACGAGCAGTACTTC. The gene calls are TRBV28 and TRBJ2-7; D not resolved. V was clipped by 6 bases and J by 5 bases, with 14 bases between them. The CDR3 contains 13 residues. Germline V gene data show CDR1 as MDHEN and CDR2 as SYDVKM.